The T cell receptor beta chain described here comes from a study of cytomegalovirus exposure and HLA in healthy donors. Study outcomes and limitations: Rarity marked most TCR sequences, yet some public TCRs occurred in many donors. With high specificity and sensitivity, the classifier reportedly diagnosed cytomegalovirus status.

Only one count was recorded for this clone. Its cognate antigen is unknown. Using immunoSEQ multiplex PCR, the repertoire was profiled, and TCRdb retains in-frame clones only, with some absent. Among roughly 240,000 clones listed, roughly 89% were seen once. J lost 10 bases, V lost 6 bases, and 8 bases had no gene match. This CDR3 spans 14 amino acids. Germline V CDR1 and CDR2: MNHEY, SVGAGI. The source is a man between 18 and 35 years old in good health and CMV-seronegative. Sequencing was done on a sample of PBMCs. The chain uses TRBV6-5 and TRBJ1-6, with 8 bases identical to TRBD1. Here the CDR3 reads CASSPGQGGSPLHF. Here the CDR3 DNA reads TGTGCCAGCAGCCCCGGACAGGGTGGATCACCCCTCCACTTT.